This T cell receptor beta chain was retrieved from a study of a mutant IDH1 vaccine in newly diagnosed glioma. Indicated time point: week 47, end of study. One vaccine dose held 300 ug of mutant IDH1 20-mer peptide and came with topical imiquimod. The CDR3 has 11 amino acids. The germline CDR1 and CDR2 sequences are DFQATT and SNEGSKA (reference sequence). In this sample, this clone turned up a few times. Its antigen is as yet unknown. The junction differs from germline at one of its ends, possibly a read error. Profiled with immunoSEQ multiplex PCR; TCRdb holds only in-frame clones, not every one. The sample shows tens of thousands of clones, around 82% of them seen only once.

The chain recombines TRBV20-1 with TRBJ1-2; no reliable D call. This TCR derives from a man younger than 35 with glioma. Some clones in this sample may be carry-over from other donors' samples. Sequencing was performed on PBMCs, taken from a glioma patient whose treatment included an IDH1 peptide vaccine. Here the CDR3 reads CSAREEGGYTF. As DNA, the CDR3 is TGCAGTGCTCGAGAGGAGGGAGGCTACACCTTC.